A single sample gave rise to the 31 T cell receptor beta chains below, sequenced in a study of B cell selection in AIRE deficiency. The sorted conventional CD4 T cells were gated as CD4+CD127+. Profiling relied on immunoSEQ multiplex PCR, and the TCRdb table lists in-frame clones only, not all of them. The sample shows roughly 24,000 clones, around 96% of them seen only once. What was sequenced was CD4+CD127+ conventional T cells sorted from PBMCs. The receptors here all came from a human donor in good health.

CDR3 sequence: CASSVETESTKQYF. DNA of the CDR3: TGTGCCAGCAGCGTAGAGACAGAATCTACGAAGCAGTACTTC. The chain employs TRBV9 and TRBJ2-7, with D perhaps matching TRBD1 (5 bases). V gave up 0 bases and J gave up 8 bases, with 15 bases separating them. The CDR3 loop spans 14 amino acids. Germline V CDR1 and CDR2: SGDLS, YYNGEE.

The rearrangement joins TRBV12-2 to TRBJ1-2. TRBV12-2 is a documented pseudogene. The CDR3 spans 15 residues. CDR3 protein: CASRLPRRTNYGYTF. CDR3 bases: TGTGCAAGTCGCTTACCCAGAAGGACTAACTATGGCTACACCTTC.

V and J are TRBV10-1 and TRBJ2-1; 12 bases agree with TRBD2. The ends lost 6 bases at V and 10 bases at J; junction bases unmatched: 4. Germline V gene data show CDR1 as WNHNN and CDR2 as SYGVQD (reference sequence). The CDR3 runs 13 residues. CDR3 residues: CASRAGTSGEQFF. The CDR3 nucleotides are TGCGCCAGCAGGGCCGGGACTAGCGGGGAGCAGTTCTTC.

The V call is TRBV2, the J call TRBJ1-1, with 9 bases lining up with TRBD1. The germline gives CDR1 SNHLY, CDR2 FYNNEI. The CDR3 consists of 14 residues. Trimming at V came to 6 bases and at J to 1 base, leaving 3 bases not matched to a gene. The CDR3 region is CASRPGQGNTEAFF. The CDR3 coding sequence is TGTGCCAGCAGGCCGGGACAGGGGAACACTGAAGCTTTCTTT.

The gene calls are TRBV9 and TRBJ1-5, with D possibly matching TRBD1 (6 bases). Germline V CDR1 and CDR2: SGDLS, YYNGEE. The V end lost 3 bases, the J end lost 12 bases, and 16 bases lay between the germline ends. This CDR3 region has 13 residues. CDR3 residues: CASSAARRGDQHF. The CDR3 DNA reads TGTGCCAGCAGCGCCGCCCGAAGGGGGGACCAGCATTTT.

This chain links TRBV28 with TRBJ2-7; the D is unclear. The CDR3 has 15 residues. Germline-derived CDR1 and CDR2 are MDHEN and SYDVKM. V shed 2 bases and J shed 2 bases, with 13 bases lying between them. This CDR3 reads CASSLPHSGPYEQYF. For the CDR3, the DNA is TGTGCCAGCAGTTTACCCCACTCGGGCCCCTACGAGCAGTACTTC.

V gene TRBV5-1 combines with J gene TRBJ2-3; no reliable D call. This CDR3 comprises 14 residues. Deletions cut 3 bases from V and 0 bases from J, with 8 bases between. CDR1 and CDR2 from the germline V gene are SGHRS and YFSETQ. CDR3 sequence reads: CASSSSTSTDTQYF. The CDR3 DNA is TGCGCCAGCAGCTCCTCTACTAGCACAGATACGCAGTATTTT.

The rearrangement joins TRBV7-2 to TRBJ1-6; 9 bases map to TRBD1. Germline CDR1 reads SGHTA; CDR2 reads FQGNSA. This CDR3 is 15 amino acids long. The V segment lost 6 bases and the J segment 7 bases; nucleotides outside the gene matches: 7. This CDR3 is CASRLTGGFNSPLHF. The CDR3 DNA is TGTGCCAGCAGACTGACAGGGGGTTTCAATTCACCCCTCCACTTT.

The rearrangement joins TRBV5-1 to TRBJ2-2, with D unresolved. V lost 2 bases, J lost 3 bases, and 11 bases lay in between. This CDR3 contains 15 residues. Germline V gives CDR1 SGHRS, CDR2 YFSETQ. In DNA form, the CDR3 reads TGCGCCAGCAGCTTTGCCCCAGGATACACCGGGGAGCTGTTTTTT. Its protein product is CASSFAPGYTGELFF.

The chain recombines TRBV6-5 with TRBJ2-3, with 7 bases matching TRBD2. The V and J ends lost 0 bases and 3 bases, in that order; junction bases with no gene match: 6. The CDR3 sequence is 16 residues long. Germline-derived CDR1 and CDR2 are MNHEY and SVGAGI. In DNA, the CDR3 is TGTGCCAGCAGTTACTCGAGGGGCGGGGGTACAGATACGCAGTATTTT. The encoded protein is CASSYSRGGGTDTQYF.

The genes are TRBV5-1 and TRBJ2-7; 7 bases line up with TRBD1. Germline CDR1 SGHRS, CDR2 YFSETQ. Trimming took 4 bases from V and 5 from J; bases not matched to a gene: 9. The CDR3 runs to 14 residues. Written as DNA, the CDR3 is TGCGCCAGCAGCCAAAGACAGGGAATGGACGAGCAGTACTTC. This codes for CASSQRQGMDEQYF.

This chain joins TRBV6-5 and TRBJ2-6; D is uncertain. This CDR3 has 15 amino acids. Trimming cost V 5 bases and J 0 bases, with 8 bases left between them. In germline, CDR1 is MNHEY, CDR2 SVGAGI. In DNA form, the CDR3 reads TGTGCCAGCAGTCGCATGGGCTCTGGGGCCAACGTCCTGACTTTC. It codes for CASSRMGSGANVLTF.

This clone was counted between two and nine times. This chain uses TRBV25-1 with TRBJ2-5; no firm D call. The germline V and J ends were trimmed by 2 bases and 1 base, with 5 bases remaining between them. Germline CDR1 reads MGHDK; CDR2 reads SYGVNS. The CDR3 spans 13 residues. CDR3 sequence reads: CASSENLQETQYF. DNA for the CDR3: TGTGCCAGCAGTGAAAACCTCCAAGAGACCCAGTACTTC.

The V call is TRBV4-3, the J call TRBJ2-1, with TRBD2 matching 9 bases. The CDR3 length is 17 residues. V gave up 1 base and J gave up 6 bases; unmatched junction bases: 10. Germline V gene data show CDR1 as LGHNA and CDR2 as YSLEER. CDR3 amino acids: CASSQAWRGGGINEQFF. The CDR3 bases are TGCGCCAGCAGCCAAGCTTGGCGGGGGGGCGGGATCAATGAGCAGTTCTTC.

This clone was seen once. This chain joins TRBV2 and TRBJ2-1, with 8 bases identical to TRBD2. Per germline, CDR1 SNHLY and CDR2 FYNNEI. The CDR3 covers 12 residues. The junction had 2 bases not matched to a gene; V was cut back by 6 bases and J by 7 bases. The CDR3 DNA sequence: TGTGCCAGCAGCGGGGGGGGAAATGAGCAGTTCTTC. Its protein product is CASSGGGNEQFF.

The rearrangement uses TRBV2 and TRBJ2-1; the D gene is possibly TRBD2 (6 bases). This CDR3 spans 14 amino acids. Germline V gene sequence: CDR1 SNHLY, CDR2 FYNNEI. Trimming pared 6 bases from V and 7 bases from J, leaving 16 bases between. The CDR3 nucleotides are TGTGCCAGCAGGGAGGGGCTAGAGGGGAATGAGCAGTTCTTC. This translates into CASREGLEGNEQFF.

This clone was seen a single time. This chain uses TRBV9 with TRBJ2-4, with unresolved D. Germline V CDR1 and CDR2: SGDLS, YYNGEE. Trimming cost V 3 bases and J 1 base, with 11 bases left between them. There are 15 residues in the CDR3. In DNA form, the CDR3 reads TGTGCCAGCAGCGGAGGCGCCCCGGCCAAAAACATTCAGTACTTC. It codes for CASSGGAPAKNIQYF.

V is TRBV19 and J is TRBJ2-1; D uncertain. CDR1 LNHDA and CDR2 SQIVND come from the germline V gene (reference sequence). V dropped 3 bases and J dropped 9 bases, with 12 bases sitting between them. The CDR3 is 13 amino acids. CDR3 nucleotide sequence: TGTGCCAGTAGTATTCTGGGCGATACTGAGCAGTTCTTC. Translating gives CASSILGDTEQFF.

This sequence joins TRBV14 and TRBJ1-1, with a possible D match to TRBD1 (5 bases). The V and J ends lost 4 bases and 1 base respectively, with 10 bases between them. The germline V gene has CDR1 SGHDN and CDR2 FVKESK. CDR3 size: 14 residues. The CDR3 sequence is CASSLLGGNTEAFF. The CDR3 DNA is TGTGCCAGCAGCCTGCTCGGGGGGAACACTGAAGCTTTCTTT.

The chain combines TRBV18 with TRBJ2-7; 7 bases are shared with TRBD1. The CDR3 is 17 residues long. V dropped 0 bases and J dropped 5; count of bases not matched to a gene: 13. Germline CDR1 is KGHSH and CDR2 is LQKENI. CDR3: CASSPPFFKTGFNEQYF. The CDR3 DNA sequence: TGTGCCAGCTCACCACCGTTTTTTAAGACAGGGTTTAACGAGCAGTACTTC.

The genes are TRBV18 and TRBJ2-1, with 10 positions matching TRBD1. The CDR3 sequence is 13 residues long. Trimming removed 3 bases from V and 8 bases from J; junction bases left unmatched: 1. The V gene's germline CDR1 is KGHSH and CDR2 LQKENI. The CDR3 is CASSPGTGDEQFF. CDR3 sequence (DNA): TGTGCCAGCTCACCCGGGACAGGGGATGAGCAGTTCTTC. The variable domain in full, completed from reference TRBV18 and TRBJ2-1, reads NAGVMQNPRHLVRRRGQEARLRCSPMKGHSHVYWYRQLPEEGLKFMVYLQKENIIDESGMPKERFSAEFPKEGPSILRIQQVVRGDSAAYFCASSPGTGDEQFFGPGTRLTVL.

The rearrangement links TRBV18 to TRBJ2-5, with TRBD2 matching 13 bases. Unmatched junction bases numbered 2, after V lost 2 bases and J lost 2 bases. Germline V gene lookup returns CDR1 KGHSH and CDR2 LQKENI. CDR3 length equals 16 residues. CDR3: CASSPRGLAGQETQYF. The CDR3 DNA sequence: TGTGCCAGCTCACCAAGGGGACTAGCGGGACAAGAGACCCAGTACTTC.

The V call is TRBV30, the J call TRBJ2-5; tentative D call: TRBD1 (5 bases). This CDR3 contains 12 residues. Trimming stripped 2 bases from V and 1 base from J, with 5 bases between. Germline V gene sequence: CDR1 GTSNPN, CDR2 SVGIG (reference sequence). The CDR3 region is CAWSRGQETQYF. The DNA of the CDR3 is TGTGCCTGGAGTAGGGGCCAAGAGACCCAGTACTTC. Filled out from reference TRBV30 and TRBJ2-5, the complete variable domain reads SQTIHQWPATLVQPVGSPLSLECTVEGTSNPNLYWYRQAAGRGLQLLFYSVGIGQISSEVPQNLSASRPQDRQFILSSKKLLLSDSGFYLCAWSRGQETQYFGPGTRLLVL.

The genes are TRBV7-2 and TRBJ2-3, with D unclear. Germline CDR1 is SGHTA and CDR2 is FQGNSA. V gave up 1 base and J gave up 4 bases, with 3 bases separating them. The length of the CDR3 is 12 residues. The CDR3 nucleotides are TGTGCCAGCAGCTTAGATCCAGATACGCAGTATTTT. As protein: CASSLDPDTQYF.

The rearrangement links TRBV10-2 to TRBJ2-7, with D possibly TRBD1 on 6 matching bases. The CDR3 length is 13 residues. V was clipped by 5 bases and J by 2 bases, with 10 bases between them. Germline V gene sequence: CDR1 WSHSY, CDR2 SAAADI. In DNA form, the CDR3 reads TGCGCCAGCAGTCGGTACAGGGCCTACGAGCAGTACTTC. It specifies CASSRYRAYEQYF.

The chain combines TRBV2 with TRBJ1-6; D is undetermined. This CDR3 is 16 amino acids long. The germline V gene encodes CDR1 SNHLY and CDR2 FYNNEI. With 4 bases removed from V and 2 bases from J, the gap between germline ends came to 12 bases. Written as DNA, the CDR3 is TGTGCCAGCAGTGGCGTGGATCCGGCCTATAATTCACCCCTCCACTTT. This encodes CASSGVDPAYNSPLHF.

CDR3 loop: CASSPLPSQETQYF. The CDR3 coding sequence is TGTGCCAGCTCACCACTACCGTCTCAAGAGACCCAGTACTTC. The chain couples TRBV18 to TRBJ2-5; D ambiguous. CDR1 and CDR2 from the germline V gene are KGHSH and LQKENI. V lost 1 base and J lost 2, with 8 bases in between. This CDR3 is 14 amino acids long.

This clone was observed a single time. This chain uses TRBV6-6 with TRBJ2-5; perhaps TRBD1 as D (6 bases). Trimming took 7 bases from V and 2 from J, leaving 20 bases between them. Germline CDR1 MNHNY, CDR2 SVGAGI (reference sequence). The CDR3 is made up of 16 amino acids. The CDR3 here is CASNLGASQGQETQYF. For the CDR3, the DNA is TGTGCCAGCAACTTGGGGGCCTCTCAGGGGCAAGAGACCCAGTACTTC.

This chain joins TRBV7-6 and TRBJ2-1, with TRBD1 matching over 8 bases. Per germline, CDR1 SGHVS and CDR2 FNYEAQ. This CDR3 is 16 amino acids long. V shed 2 bases, J shed 6 bases, and the junction held 9 bases outside the gene matches. CDR3 nucleotides: TGTGCCAGCAGCTTATTAGACCAGACAGGGGTCAATGAGCAGTTCTTC. Encoded protein: CASSLLDQTGVNEQFF. Complete variable domain (other parts from reference TRBV7-6 and TRBJ2-1): GAGVSQSPRYKVTKRGQDVALRCDPISGHVSLYWYRQALGQGPEFLTYFNYEAQQDKSGLPNDRFSAERPEGSISTLTIQRTEQRDSAMYRCASSLLDQTGVNEQFFGPGTRLTVL.

The rearrangement links TRBV7-2 to TRBJ2-7; 8 bases are a match to TRBD2. The CDR3 is made up of 16 amino acids. V trimming: 2 bases; J trimming: 0 bases; junction bases outside the gene matches: 6. CDR1 is SGHTA and CDR2 is FQGNSA in the germline V gene. CDR3 in amino acids: CASSLIASGFSYEQYF. CDR3 nucleotide sequence: TGTGCCAGCAGCTTAATCGCTAGCGGGTTCTCCTACGAGCAGTACTTC. Supplemented by reference TRBV7-2 and TRBJ2-7, the full variable domain reads GAGVSQSPSNKVTEKGKDVELRCDPISGHTALYWYRQSLGQGLEFLIYFQGNSAPDKSGLPSDRFSAERTGGSVSTLTIQRTQQEDSAVYLCASSLIASGFSYEQYFGPGTRLTVT.

This clone was seen once. The chain uses TRBV28 and TRBJ1-2, with TRBD1 matching over 8 bases. With 4 bases clipped from V and 4 bases from J, the junction kept 5 bases outside the gene matches. The CDR3 runs to 14 residues. CDR1 MDHEN and CDR2 SYDVKM come from the germline V gene. CDR3 loop: CASSSGQGPYGYTF. The CDR3 nucleotides are TGTGCCAGCAGTTCCGGACAGGGACCCTATGGCTACACCTTC.